The subject of this entry is one T cell receptor beta chain. This CDR3 region has 17 residues. Germline V gene data show CDR1 as MGHRA and CDR2 as YSYEKL. The V and J ends lost 0 bases and 5 bases respectively, with 16 bases between them. This sample was included in a study of cytomegalovirus exposure and HLA in healthy donors. It was with 60 Vbeta and 13 Jbeta primers that the PCR ran. TCRdb keeps only in-frame clones here, not all; method: immunoSEQ multiplex PCR. The sample lists over 110,000 clones, 82% occurring once. The genes are TRBV4-1 and TRBJ2-2; D may be TRBD1 (5 bases). The sequenced sample was PBMCs. This sequence was found in a male donor in good health and CMV-seronegative. CDR3 region: CASSQDIGVLGTGELFF. As DNA, the CDR3 is TGCGCCAGCAGCCAAGACATAGGGGTACTGGGTACCGGGGAGCTGTTTTTT.